The sequence of this TCR beta chain was determined in a study of T-cell memory formation after mild COVID-19. Germline V gene sequence: CDR1 KGHDR, CDR2 SFDVKD. V lost 4 bases and J lost 8; bases outside the gene matches: 9. This CDR3 has 16 residues. From the 5' RACE reads, TCRdb called clonotypes with MiXCR, one entry per CDR3 protein. The sample records about 190,000 distinct CDR3 sequences, around 16% being singletons. This clonotype was recorded a few times. The rearrangement uses TRBV24-1 and TRBJ2-1, with 11 bases that match TRBD1. The sequence was obtained from an adult woman who had mild COVID-19 (a few samples of this study predate the infection). Cell type and time point are not known. Sequences were obtained from PBMCs or a T cell subset sorted from them (not recorded which). In DNA, the CDR3 is TGTGCCACCAGTGAAGTGGGGACAGGGGGGTTCGATGAGCAGTTCTTC. Translated, it gives CATSEVGTGGFDEQFF.